This T cell receptor beta chain was captured in a study of response to subunit inactivated influenza vaccine (dated by TCRdb to 2017 to 2018). Describing the broader study: Deep quantitative profiling of the T cell receptor repertoire was used in the study to follow responses to a trivalent subunit inactivated influenza vaccine. Summary of the overall study and its limitations: The authors suggested that each seasonal influenza vaccination may recruit only a limited number of new T cells.

Details on this clonotype: Its cognate antigen has yet to be identified. Base qualities are not recorded, but no much larger clone differs from it by a single base.

Including the terminal cysteine and phenylalanine, the CDR3 comprises 18 residues. Only the CDR3 region is kept as DNA, spanning 54 bases read in frame from base 1. Relative to germline, V is missing 1 base and J is missing 0 bases, with 5 bases of the junction outside any gene match. Based on the germline V gene, the CDR1 and CDR2 sequences are SGHVS and FQNEAQ. The library relied on RT-PCR. The sample was run on an Illumina HiSeq 2500. TCRdb handled the public reads itself, with Q25 trimming in fastp and clone calling in MiXCR, and kept productive beta chains. All rows with the same CDR3 protein become a single entry with the most common DNA and genes. Across this sample there are around 520,000 distinct CDR3 sequences, with less than 30% seen only once. Of the sample, under 2.5% is held by the ten largest clones.

This clonotype originated in a man aged 50-60 years who received an inactivated influenza vaccine. Donor details come from another sample of the same person, matched by shared clones. Recombination joined TRBV7-8 with TRBJ2-6; TRBD1 fits 8 bases in the junction. The sequences come from CD4+ T cells sorted from PBMCs, collected 4 to 6 days after vaccination. The CDR3: CASSLGSRGPSGANVLTF. In nucleotide form, the sequence is TGTGCCAGCAGCTTAGGGTCCAGGGGGCCCTCTGGGGCCAACGTCCTGACTTTC.